Listed below are T cell receptor beta chains from one sample, sequenced in a study of HIV-infected children after antiretroviral therapy interruption. TCRdb processed the 3' RACE reads anew with MiXCR; each CDR3 protein has one entry. Here the sample spans more than 75,000 distinct CDR3 sequences, about 7.2% being singletons. Sample: CD45RA+ CD4+ T cells from PBMCs, pooled from several time points, taken from a donor given antiretroviral therapy, either interrupted or continuous. Receptors were obtained from a pool of human donors with HIV. The CDR3 runs from the conserved cysteine through the conserved F or W. D genes are given only for firm matches. Rows may omit the clone size; those that give it use once, few, many or a size class.

CDR3 length	D gene	V gene	J gene	clone size	CDR3 protein	CDR3 DNA
12	.	TRBV2	TRBJ2-7	many	CASRGQPYEQYF	TGTGCCAGCAGAGGTCAGCCCTACGAGCAGTACTTC
12	TRBD2	TRBV19	TRBJ2-7	many	CASSGGRYEQYF	TGTGCCAGCTCGGGGGGTCGGTACGAGCAGTACTTC
13	TRBD1	TRBV20-1	TRBJ1-6	many	CSARTGPDSPLHF	TGCAGTGCTCGGACAGGGCCGGATTCACCCCTCCACTTT
17	TRBD2	TRBV13	TRBJ2-1	many	CASSPLTSGILGNEQFF	TGTGCCAGCAGCCCCCTGACTAGCGGGATTTTGGGCAATGAGCAGTTCTTC
13	.	TRBV10-3	TRBJ2-3	.	CATHGTSTDTQYF	TGTGCCACCCACGGAACCTCCACAGATACGCAGTATTTT
13	.	TRBV7-9	TRBJ2-3	many	CASSSLSSDTQYF	TGTGCCAGCAGCTCCCTTTCTTCAGATACGCAGTATTTT
15	.	TRBV20-1	TRBJ2-7	many	CSARDLLSGTYEQYF	TGCAGTGCTAGAGATCTTCTTTCCGGTACCTACGAGCAGTACTTC
13	.	TRBV4-1	TRBJ1-4	few	CASSRWGAEKLFF	TGCGCCAGCAGCCGGTGGGGGGCCGAAAAACTGTTTTTT
14	.	TRBV6-5	TRBJ1-2	many	CAIRSGGANYGYTF	TGTGCCATCCGTAGTGGGGGTGCTAACTATGGCTACACCTTC
16	.	TRBV5-1	TRBJ2-3	.	CASSFQGGYLADTQYF	TGCGCCAGCAGCTTTCAGGGTGGATATTTGGCAGATACGCAGTATTTT
16	.	TRBV12-3/TRBV12-4	TRBJ1-6	many	CASSLRIGANNSPLHF	TGTGCCAGCAGTTTAAGAATAGGAGCCAATAATTCACCCCTCCACTTT
17	TRBD2	TRBV12-5	TRBJ2-3	many	CASGLVLGRALGDTQYF	TGTGCTAGTGGTTTGGTACTCGGGAGGGCCCTCGGAGATACGCAGTATTTT
16	.	TRBV15	TRBJ2-2	.	CATSSRRGLNTGELFF	TGTGCCACCAGCTCCCGACGCGGGTTGAACACCGGGGAGCTGTTTTTT
13	TRBD1	TRBV20-1	TRBJ2-7	many	CSAGGTGSYEQYF	TGCAGTGCTGGGGGGACAGGGTCCTACGAGCAGTACTTC
15	.	TRBV4-2	TRBJ2-6	.	CASSQEMAGANVLTF	TGTGCCAGCAGCCAAGAAATGGCCGGGGCCAACGTCCTGACTTTC
16	.	TRBV7-4	TRBJ2-7	many	CASSLAWGPLPYEQYF	TGTGCCAGCAGCTTAGCCTGGGGCCCCCTCCCCTACGAGCAGTACTTC
11	.	TRBV2	TRBJ2-5	few	CASSEKETQYF	TGTGCCAGCAGTGAGAAAGAGACCCAGTACTTC
13	.	TRBV10-3	TRBJ1-5	many	CATLVQEGQPQHF	TGTGCCACTCTGGTACAGGAGGGGCAGCCCCAGCATTTT
15	.	TRBV15	TRBJ2-2	few	CATSRAGGVIGELFF	TGTGCCACCAGCAGAGCGGGGGGCGTAATCGGGGAGCTGTTTTTT
20	TRBD2	TRBV10-2	TRBJ2-3	.	CASSPPRMTSGTTSTDTQYF	TGCGCCAGCAGTCCCCCTAGGATGACTAGCGGGACCACTAGCACAGATACGCAGTATTTT
14	.	TRBV5-1	TRBJ2-1	few	CASSLDGYYNEQFF	TGCGCCAGCAGCTTGGATGGTTACTACAATGAGCAGTTCTTC
15	.	TRBV6-5	TRBJ1-2	many	CASSYSSISNYGYTF	TGTGCCAGCAGTTACTCGTCGATTTCTAACTATGGCTACACCTTC
14	.	TRBV12-3/TRBV12-4	TRBJ1-5	many	CASSNGLFNQPQHF	TGTGCCAGCAGTAACGGGCTTTTCAATCAGCCCCAGCATTTT
13	.	TRBV5-1	TRBJ2-7	.	CASSSTQGPKRYF	TGCGCCAGCAGCTCGACGCAGGGGCCTAAACGGTACTTC
15	TRBD1	TRBV20-1	TRBJ1-5	many	CSANSRDSINQPQHF	TGCAGTGCAAACAGCAGGGACAGCATCAATCAGCCCCAGCATTTT
17	.	TRBV7-2	TRBJ1-5	.	CASSLGLVGPGNQPQHF	TGTGCCAGCAGCTTAGGGTTGGTAGGTCCAGGCAATCAGCCCCAGCATTTT
14	.	TRBV20-1	TRBJ2-7	many	CSARATGFTYEQYF	TGCAGTGCTAGAGCGACAGGATTCACATACGAGCAGTACTTC
13	.	TRBV29-1	TRBJ1-2	many	CSVETGSNYGYTF	TGCAGCGTTGAAACAGGGTCTAACTATGGCTACACCTTC
13	.	TRBV5-1	TRBJ2-6	many	CASRGSGANVLTF	TGCGCCAGCAGGGGCTCTGGGGCCAACGTCCTGACTTTC
12	.	TRBV12-3/TRBV12-4	TRBJ1-1	many	CASSFMNTEAFF	TGTGCCAGCAGTTTTATGAACACTGAAGCTTTCTTT
13	.	TRBV20-1	TRBJ1-3	many	CSARDIKGNTIYF	TGCAGTGCTAGAGATATCAAGGGAAACACCATATATTTT
19	TRBD2	TRBV6-5	TRBJ2-2	many	CASSPPPGTSGSVTGELFF	TGTGCCAGCAGTCCCCCTCCCGGGACTAGCGGGAGTGTCACCGGGGAGCTGTTTTTT
11	.	TRBV5-4	TRBJ2-7	many	CASQMSYEQYF	TGTGCCAGCCAAATGTCCTACGAGCAGTACTTC
15	.	TRBV5-6	TRBJ1-2	many	CASSVDRRYNYGYTF	TGTGCCAGCAGCGTGGACCGACGCTATAACTATGGCTACACCTTC
13	.	TRBV28	TRBJ2-7	many	CASSFGELYEQYF	TGTGCCAGCAGTTTCGGGGAACTCTACGAGCAGTACTTC
15	.	TRBV12-3/TRBV12-4	TRBJ2-2	.	CASSFQGGWTGELFF	TGTGCCAGCAGTTTTCAGGGTGGATGGACCGGGGAGCTGTTTTTT
15	TRBD1	TRBV19	TRBJ2-1	many	CASSIETGAYNEQFF	TGTGCCAGTAGTATTGAGACAGGGGCCTACAATGAGCAGTTCTTC
16	TRBD1	TRBV7-2	TRBJ2-3	few	CASSAGTGAGTDTQYF	TGTGCCAGCAGCGCGGGGACAGGGGCGGGCACAGATACGCAGTATTTT
17	.	TRBV5-4	TRBJ1-6	many	CASSLEPGFNPNSPLHF	TGTGCCAGCAGCTTGGAGCCAGGTTTTAATCCCAATTCACCCCTCCACTTT
14	.	TRBV12-3/TRBV12-4	TRBJ2-1	medium-sized	CASSTVGIYNEQFF	TGTGCCAGCAGTACAGTGGGGATCTACAATGAGCAGTTCTTC
17	.	TRBV5-4	TRBJ2-6	.	CASSSSWGNSGANVLTF	TGTGCCAGCAGCTCATCGTGGGGCAACTCTGGGGCCAACGTCCTGACTTTC
13	TRBD2	TRBV20-1	TRBJ2-2	many	CSARGGNTGELFF	TGCAGTGCTCGCGGGGGGAACACCGGGGAGCTGTTTTTT